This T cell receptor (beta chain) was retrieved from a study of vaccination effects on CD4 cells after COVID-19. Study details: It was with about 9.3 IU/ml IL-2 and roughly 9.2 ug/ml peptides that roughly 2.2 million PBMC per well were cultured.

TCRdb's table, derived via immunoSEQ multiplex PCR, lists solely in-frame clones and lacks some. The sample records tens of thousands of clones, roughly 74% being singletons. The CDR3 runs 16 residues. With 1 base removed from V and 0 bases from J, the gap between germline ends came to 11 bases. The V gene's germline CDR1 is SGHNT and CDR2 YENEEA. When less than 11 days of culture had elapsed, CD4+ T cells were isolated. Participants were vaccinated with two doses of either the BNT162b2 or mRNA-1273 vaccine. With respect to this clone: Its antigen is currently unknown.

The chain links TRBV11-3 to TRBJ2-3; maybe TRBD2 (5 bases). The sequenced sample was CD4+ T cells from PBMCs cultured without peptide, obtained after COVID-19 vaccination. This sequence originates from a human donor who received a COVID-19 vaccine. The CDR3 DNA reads TGTGCCAGCAGCTTAGGAGGGCTCTTGAGCACAGATACGCAGTATTTT. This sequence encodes CASSLGGLLSTDTQYF.